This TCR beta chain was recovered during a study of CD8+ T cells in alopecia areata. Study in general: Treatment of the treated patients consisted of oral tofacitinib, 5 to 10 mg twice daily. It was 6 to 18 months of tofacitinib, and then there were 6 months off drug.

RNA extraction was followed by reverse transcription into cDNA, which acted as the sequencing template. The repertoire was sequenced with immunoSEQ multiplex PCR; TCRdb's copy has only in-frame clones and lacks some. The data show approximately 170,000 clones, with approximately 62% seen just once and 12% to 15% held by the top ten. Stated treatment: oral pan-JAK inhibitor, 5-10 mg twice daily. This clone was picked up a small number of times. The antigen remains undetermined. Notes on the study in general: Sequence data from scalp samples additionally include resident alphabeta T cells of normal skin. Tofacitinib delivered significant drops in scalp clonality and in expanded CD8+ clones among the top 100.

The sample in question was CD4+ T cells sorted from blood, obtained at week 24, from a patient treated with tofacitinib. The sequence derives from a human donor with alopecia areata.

The DNA of the CDR3 is TGTGCCAGCGGGGACGTTGTGGGGGAGCTGTTTTTT. This translates into CASGDVVGELFF. The genes are TRBV2 and TRBJ2-2, with D tentatively TRBD1 or TRBD2 (5 bases each). This CDR3 contains 12 residues. The germline V and J ends were trimmed by 8 bases and 8 bases, with 12 bases remaining between them. Germline CDR1 and CDR2: SNHLY and FYNNEI.